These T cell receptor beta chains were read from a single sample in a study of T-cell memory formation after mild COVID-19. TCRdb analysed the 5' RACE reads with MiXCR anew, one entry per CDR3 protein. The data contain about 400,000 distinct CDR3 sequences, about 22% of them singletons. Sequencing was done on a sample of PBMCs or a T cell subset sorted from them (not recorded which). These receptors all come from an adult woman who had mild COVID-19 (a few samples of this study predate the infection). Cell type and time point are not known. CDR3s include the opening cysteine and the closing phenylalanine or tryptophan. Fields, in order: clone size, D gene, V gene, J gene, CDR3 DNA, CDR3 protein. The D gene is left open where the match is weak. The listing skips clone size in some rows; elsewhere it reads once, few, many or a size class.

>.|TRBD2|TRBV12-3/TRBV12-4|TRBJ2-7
TGTGCCAGCAGGCGATCGGCGGGGGGGTCCTACGAGCAGTACTTC
CASRRSAGGSYEQYF
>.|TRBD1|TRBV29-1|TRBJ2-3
TGCAGCGTTGAGGGTACAGGGGAAACAGATACGCAGTATTTT
CSVEGTGETDTQYF
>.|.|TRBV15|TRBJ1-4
TGTGCCACCAGCTCGTCGACAGATTTAATGAGGAAACTGTTTTTT
CATSSSTDLMRKLFF
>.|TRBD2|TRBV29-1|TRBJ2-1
TGCAGCGGGATGATAGCGGGAGGGCCCCGGTTCTTC
CSGMIAGGPRFF
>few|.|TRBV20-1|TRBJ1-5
TGCAGTGCCCCACTACACATTAATAGCAATCAGCCCCAGCATTTT
CSAPLHINSNQPQHF
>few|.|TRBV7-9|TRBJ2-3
TGTGCCAGCAGCTTAATCTCAGGGGCTAGCACAGATACGCAGTATTTT
CASSLISGASTDTQYF
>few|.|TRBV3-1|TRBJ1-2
TGTGCCAGCAGCCAAACTCGGTATGGCTACACCTTC
CASSQTRYGYTF
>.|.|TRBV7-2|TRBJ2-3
TGTGCCAGCAGCTTGGACAGATCTCAACCTCAGCAGTATTTT
CASSLDRSQPQQYF
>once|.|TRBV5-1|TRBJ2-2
TGCGCCAGCAGCTTGATAAGGACAGTTTCGAACACCAGGGAGCTGTTTTTT
CASSLIRTVSNTRELFF
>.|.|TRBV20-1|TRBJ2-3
TGCAGCCAACTCCGTAGCTTAGATACGCAGTATTTT
CSQLRSLDTQYF
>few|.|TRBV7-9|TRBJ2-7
TGTGCCAGCAGCAATAGACACTTCGGGGAGCAGTACTTC
CASSNRHFGEQYF
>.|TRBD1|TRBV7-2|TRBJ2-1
TGTGCCAGCAGCATCGAGGACAGGTTCGATGAGCAGTTCTTC
CASSIEDRFDEQFF
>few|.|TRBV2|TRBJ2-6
TGTGCCAGCTCAGGAATTGGGGCCAACGTCCTGACTTTC
CASSGIGANVLTF
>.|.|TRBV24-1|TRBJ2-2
TGTGCCACCAGTGCGGGGATCACCGGGGAGCTGTTTTTT
CATSAGITGELFF
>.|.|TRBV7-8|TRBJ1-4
TGTGCCAGCAGCTTAGTAGGACCAGAAAAACTGTTTTTT
CASSLVGPEKLFF
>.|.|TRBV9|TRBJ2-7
TGTGCCAGCAGCGTAGTCCAGGGAAGGGCCTACGAGCAGTACTTC
CASSVVQGRAYEQYF
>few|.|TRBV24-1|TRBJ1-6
TGTGCCACCAGTGATTTAGGCAGGGCCCACCCCCACTTT
CATSDLGRAHPHF
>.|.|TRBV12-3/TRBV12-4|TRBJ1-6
TGTGCCAGCAGCTCTCAGAGTAGCCTGAATTCACCCCTCCACTTT
CASSSQSSLNSPLHF
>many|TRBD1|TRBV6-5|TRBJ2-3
TGTGCCAGCAGTACTTGGGGACAGGGGACAGATACGCAGTATTTT
CASSTWGQGTDTQYF
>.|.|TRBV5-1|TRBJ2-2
TGCGCCAGCAACGCAGGGAGATCGGACACCGGGGAGCTGTTTTTT
CASNAGRSDTGELFF
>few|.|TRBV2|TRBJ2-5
TGTGCCAGCAGCCCGATAGCGACTCAAGAGACCCAGTACTTC
CASSPIATQETQYF
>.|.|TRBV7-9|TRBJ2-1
TGTGCCAGCAGCTCCCCCGAGGGCGGGGCGAGCTCCTACAATGAGCAGTTCTTC
CASSSPEGGASSYNEQFF
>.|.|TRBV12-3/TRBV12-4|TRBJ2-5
TGTGCCAGCAGGAACCAAGAGACCCAGTACTTC
CASRNQETQYF
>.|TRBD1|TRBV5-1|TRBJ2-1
TGCGCCAGCAGCTTGGACGGGACAGGTTCGTATGAGCAGTTCTTC
CASSLDGTGSYEQFF
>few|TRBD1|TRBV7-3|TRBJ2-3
TGTGCCAGCAGCTTAACTGGACAGGGTGCGCAGTATTTT
CASSLTGQGAQYF
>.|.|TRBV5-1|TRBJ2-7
TGCGCCAGCAGCTTGGCGGGGGCGCATCAGAGGCAGTACTTC
CASSLAGAHQRQYF
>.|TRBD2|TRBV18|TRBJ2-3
TGTGCCAGCTCCCCCGGGACTAGTTCAGATACGCAGTATTTT
CASSPGTSSDTQYF
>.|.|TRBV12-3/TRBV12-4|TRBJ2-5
TGTGCCAGCAGTTTAGACAAGCAAGAGACCCAGTACTTC
CASSLDKQETQYF
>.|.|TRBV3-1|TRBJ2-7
TGTGCCAGCAGCCAATCTGCCGAGCAGTACTTC
CASSQSAEQYF
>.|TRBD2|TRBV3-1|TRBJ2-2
TGTGCCAGCAGCCGCATCCTGACTAGCGGGGGGAACACCGGGGAGCTGTTTTTT
CASSRILTSGGNTGELFF
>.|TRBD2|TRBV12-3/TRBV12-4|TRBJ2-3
TGTGCCAGCAGTTCCCGAGGGACTAGCGGGGGCACAGATACGCAGTATTTT
CASSSRGTSGGTDTQYF
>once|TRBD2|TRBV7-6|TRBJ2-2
TGTGCCAGCAGCTGGGGACTAGGGGCAGAAACGAACACCGGGGAGCTGTTTTTT
CASSWGLGAETNTGELFF
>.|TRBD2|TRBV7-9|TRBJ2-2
TGTGCCAGCAGCCGCGGGACTAGCGGGAACACCGGGGAGCTGTTTTTT
CASSRGTSGNTGELFF
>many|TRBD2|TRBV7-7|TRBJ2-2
TGTGCTAGCAGCTTAGATCCAGCGGGGGACGCGAACACCGGGGAGCTGTTTTTT
CASSLDPAGDANTGELFF
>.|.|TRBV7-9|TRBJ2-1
TGTGCCAGCAGCTTGGGTCTCGGCGGGACGGGTTACAATGAGCAGTTCTTC
CASSLGLGGTGYNEQFF
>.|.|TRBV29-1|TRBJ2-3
TGCAGCGCATCGTGGGGGCGCGTAGATACGCAGTATTTT
CSASWGRVDTQYF
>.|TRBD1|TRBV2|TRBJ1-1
TGTGCCAGCAGGGCGCAACTACAGGGGAAGTTCACTGAAGCTTTCTTT
CASRAQLQGKFTEAFF
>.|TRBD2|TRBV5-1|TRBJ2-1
TGCGCCAGCAGAATCCCGGGAGGGAACTACAATGAGCAGTTCTTC
CASRIPGGNYNEQFF
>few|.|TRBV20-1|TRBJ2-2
TGCAGTGCTAGCCCCTCGTACTCCGGGGAGCTGTTTTTT
CSASPSYSGELFF
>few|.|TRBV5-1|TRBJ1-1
TGCGCCAGCAGCCTCACCGAAGGGCCCCCGAACACTGAAGCTTTCTTT
CASSLTEGPPNTEAFF
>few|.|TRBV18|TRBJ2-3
TGTGCCAGCTCACCATTGCGGGGTGCGGATACGCAGTATTTT
CASSPLRGADTQYF
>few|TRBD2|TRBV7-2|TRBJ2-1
TGTGCCAGCAGTTTCCTTGAGAGGGGCCTAGCGGCCCGCGTAAAGTTCTTC
CASSFLERGLAARVKFF
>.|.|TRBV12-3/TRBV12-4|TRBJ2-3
TGTGCCAGCAGTTTCGGCATGGGCGGGCCAAGCACAGATACGCAGTATTTT
CASSFGMGGPSTDTQYF
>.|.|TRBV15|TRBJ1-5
TGTGCCACCAGCCCCAGAACAGGTAGCAATCAGCCCCAGCATTTT
CATSPRTGSNQPQHF
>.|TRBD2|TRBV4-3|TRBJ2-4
TGCGCCAGCAGCCAAGCGGGAGGGCAAAACATTCAGTACTTC
CASSQAGGQNIQYF
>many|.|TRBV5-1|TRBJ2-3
TGCGCCAGCAGCTTGGGTGGGGTAGAAGATACGCAGTATTTT
CASSLGGVEDTQYF
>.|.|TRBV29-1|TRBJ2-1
TGCAGCGTTTTTACCCAAATGCGCACAAGTGAGCAGTTCTTC
CSVFTQMRTSEQFF
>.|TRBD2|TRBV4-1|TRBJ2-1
TGCGCCAGCGGTGAACGACTAGCGGGGCCCAATGAGCAGTTCTTC
CASGERLAGPNEQFF
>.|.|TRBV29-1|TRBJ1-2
TGCAGCGTTGGGGGGATGGGCTACACCTTC
CSVGGMGYTF
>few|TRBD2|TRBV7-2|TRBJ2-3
TGTGCCAGCAGCCGCTCCGGACTAGCGGGACTTTACACAGATACGCAGTATTTT
CASSRSGLAGLYTDTQYF
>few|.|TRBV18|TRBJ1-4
TGTGCCAGCTCACCGATTGTACGTGAAAAACTGTTTTTT
CASSPIVREKLFF
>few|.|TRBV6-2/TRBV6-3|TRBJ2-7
TGTGCCACCTTACTTAACAGCTACGAGCAGTACTTC
CATLLNSYEQYF
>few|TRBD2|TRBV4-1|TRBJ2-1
TGCGCCAGCAGCCAAATTGGAGCGGGGGGGCTCAATGAGCAGTTCTTC
CASSQIGAGGLNEQFF
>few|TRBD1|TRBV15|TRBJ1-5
TGTGCCACCAGCAGTACAGGGGTATTCAATCAGCCCCAGCATTTT
CATSSTGVFNQPQHF
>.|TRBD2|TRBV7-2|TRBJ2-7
TGTGCCAGCAGCTTAGCGGGCGCGGGAGGCGCCTACGAGCAGTACTTC
CASSLAGAGGAYEQYF
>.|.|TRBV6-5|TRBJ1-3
TGTGCCAGCAGTTACTCGCCCGGGGGAAACACCATATATTTT
CASSYSPGGNTIYF
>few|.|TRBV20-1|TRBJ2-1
TGCAGTGCTTCGGTCGGGTTAACCGCGGACAATGAGCAGTTCTTC
CSASVGLTADNEQFF
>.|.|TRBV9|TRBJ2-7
TGTGCCAGCAGCCCCCGGGGGATCTACGAGCAGTACTTC
CASSPRGIYEQYF
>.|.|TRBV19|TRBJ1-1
TGTGCCAGTAGTCCGGGGGGGTCTGCAGCTTTCTTT
CASSPGGSAAFF